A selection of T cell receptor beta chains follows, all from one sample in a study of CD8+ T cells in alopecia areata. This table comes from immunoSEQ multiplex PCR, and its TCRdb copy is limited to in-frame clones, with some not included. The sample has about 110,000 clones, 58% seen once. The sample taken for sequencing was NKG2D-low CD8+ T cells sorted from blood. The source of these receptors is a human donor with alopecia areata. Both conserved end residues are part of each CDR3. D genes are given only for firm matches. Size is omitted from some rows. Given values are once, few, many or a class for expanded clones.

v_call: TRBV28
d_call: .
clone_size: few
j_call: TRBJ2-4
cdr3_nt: TGTGCCAGCAGTTTAGGGGGGCAGGGGAGTGCCAAAAACATTCAGTACTTC
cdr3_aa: CASSLGGQGSAKNIQYF

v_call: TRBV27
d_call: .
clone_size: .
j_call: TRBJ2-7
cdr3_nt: TGTGCCAGCACAGGACAGAATTCCTACGAGCAGTACTTC
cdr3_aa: CASTGQNSYEQYF

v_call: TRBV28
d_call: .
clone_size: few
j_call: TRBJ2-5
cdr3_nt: TGTGCCAGCAGTTTGATCGGCGGGCTGGAGACCCAGTACTTC
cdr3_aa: CASSLIGGLETQYF

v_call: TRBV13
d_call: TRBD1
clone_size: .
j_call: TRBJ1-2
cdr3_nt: TGTGCCAGCAGCTTAGGGACAGGGTATGGCTACACCTTC
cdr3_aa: CASSLGTGYGYTF

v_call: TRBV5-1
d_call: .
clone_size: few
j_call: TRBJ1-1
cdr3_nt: TGCGCCAGCAGCTTGAGTTACAGGAACACTGAAGCTTTCTTT
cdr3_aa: CASSLSYRNTEAFF

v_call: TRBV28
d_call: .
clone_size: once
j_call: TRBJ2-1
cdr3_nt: TGTGCCAGCAGTCCGGACCCCACCAATGAGCAGTTCTTC
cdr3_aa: CASSPDPTNEQFF

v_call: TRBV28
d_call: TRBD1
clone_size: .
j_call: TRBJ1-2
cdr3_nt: TGTGCCAGCAGTAATACAGGGGATGGATGGTCCGGTGGCTACACCTTC
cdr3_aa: CASSNTGDGWSGGYTF

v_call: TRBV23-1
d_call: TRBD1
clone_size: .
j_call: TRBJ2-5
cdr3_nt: TGCGCCAGCAGTCAACCTAAGGTCCAACAGGGGTCATGGAAGACCCAGTACTTC
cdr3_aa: CASSQPKVQQGSWKTQYF

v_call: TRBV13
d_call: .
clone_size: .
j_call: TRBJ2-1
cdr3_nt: TGTGCCAGCAGCTTAGTAATGAATGAGCAGTTCTTC
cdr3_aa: CASSLVMNEQFF

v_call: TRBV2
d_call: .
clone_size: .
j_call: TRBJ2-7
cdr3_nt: TGTGCCAGCAGTGAAGCGCCCTTCCCTTCCTACGAGCAGTACTTC
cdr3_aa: CASSEAPFPSYEQYF

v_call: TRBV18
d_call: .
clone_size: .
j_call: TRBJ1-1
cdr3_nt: TGTGCCAGCTCGCCGACAGTGGAGGTTGAGGGTGACACTGAAGCTTTCTTT
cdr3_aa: CASSPTVEVEGDTEAFF

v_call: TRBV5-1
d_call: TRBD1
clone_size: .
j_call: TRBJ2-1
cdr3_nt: TGCGCCAGCACCCGGACAGGGGAGAAAATAAGCAATGAGCAGTTCTTC
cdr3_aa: CASTRTGEKISNEQFF

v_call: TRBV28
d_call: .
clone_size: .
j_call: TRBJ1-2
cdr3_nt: TGTGCCAGCAGTCTTGTAGTAAACTATGGCTACACCTTC
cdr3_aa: CASSLVVNYGYTF

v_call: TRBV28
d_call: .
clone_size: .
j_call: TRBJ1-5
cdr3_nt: TGTGCCAGCAGTTTAGCCTTAAGCGAGCCCCAGCATTTT
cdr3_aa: CASSLALSEPQHF

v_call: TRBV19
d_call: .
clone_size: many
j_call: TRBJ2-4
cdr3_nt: TGTGCCAGTAGTATAGGGGGAGAAAACATTCAGTACTTC
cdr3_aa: CASSIGGENIQYF

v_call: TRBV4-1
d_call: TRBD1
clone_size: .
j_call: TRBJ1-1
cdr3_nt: TGCGCCAGCAGCCAAAGCCCCGAGGGGGCGGGGGTGAACACTGAAGCTTTCTTT
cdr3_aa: CASSQSPEGAGVNTEAFF

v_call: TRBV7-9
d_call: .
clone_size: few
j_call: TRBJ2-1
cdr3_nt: TGTGCCAGCAGCCAAGGCGAGGAAGGACGGAATGAGCAGTTCTTC
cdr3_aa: CASSQGEEGRNEQFF

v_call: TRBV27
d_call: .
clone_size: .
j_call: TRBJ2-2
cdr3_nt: TGTGCCAGCACCTACACCGGGGAGCTGTTTTTT
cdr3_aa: CASTYTGELFF

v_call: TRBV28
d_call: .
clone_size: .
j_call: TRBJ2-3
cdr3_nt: TGTGCCAGCAGCGACAACCTAGCACCACTTATACAGGGTTCCACAGATACGCAGTATTTT
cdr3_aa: CASSDNLAPLIQGSTDTQYF

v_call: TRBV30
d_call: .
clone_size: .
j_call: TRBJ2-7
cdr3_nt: TGTGCCTGGAGCGACCGGGCTTTCTCCTACGAGCAGTACTTC
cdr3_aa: CAWSDRAFSYEQYF

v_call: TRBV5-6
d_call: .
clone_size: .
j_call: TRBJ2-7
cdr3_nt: TGTGCCAGCAGTTCCGGGTCCTCCTACGAGCAGTACTTC
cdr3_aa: CASSSGSSYEQYF

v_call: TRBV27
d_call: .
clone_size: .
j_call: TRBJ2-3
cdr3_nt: TGTGCCAGCAGTTTGTATGGGACAGATACGCAGTATTTT
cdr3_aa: CASSLYGTDTQYF

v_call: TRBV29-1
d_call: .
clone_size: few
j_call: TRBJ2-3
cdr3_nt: TGCAGCGTTGACGCAGGACGCACAGATACGCAGTATTTT
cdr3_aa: CSVDAGRTDTQYF

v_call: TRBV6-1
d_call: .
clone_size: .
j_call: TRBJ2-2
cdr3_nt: TGTGCCAGCAGTGTCGCTTCCTGGCAGCAGGGGTTCAACACCGGGGAGCTGTTTTTT
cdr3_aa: CASSVASWQQGFNTGELFF

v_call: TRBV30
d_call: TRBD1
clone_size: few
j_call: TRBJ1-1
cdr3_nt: TGTGCCCTGCTACCGGGACAGGGTTTTACTGAAGCTTTCTTT
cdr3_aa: CALLPGQGFTEAFF

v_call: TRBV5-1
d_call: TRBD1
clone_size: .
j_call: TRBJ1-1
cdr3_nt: TGCGCCAGCAGCTTGGAAGTGGACAGGAAGAACACTGAAGCTTTCTTT
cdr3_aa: CASSLEVDRKNTEAFF

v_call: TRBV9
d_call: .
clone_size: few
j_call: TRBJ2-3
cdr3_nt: TGTGCCAGCAGCTCACCCTCCGCGGGCTGGGGCAGAGATACGCAGTATTTT
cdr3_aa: CASSSPSAGWGRDTQYF

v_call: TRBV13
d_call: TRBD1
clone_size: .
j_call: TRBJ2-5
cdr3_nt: TGTGCCAGCAGCTCACAGGACAGGCGCGGCGAGACCCAGTACTTC
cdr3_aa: CASSSQDRRGETQYF

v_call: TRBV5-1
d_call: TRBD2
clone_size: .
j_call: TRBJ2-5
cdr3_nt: TGCGCCAGCAGCTCGCCGACTAGCGGGAGGCCCAGCGGCCAGTACTTC
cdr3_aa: CASSSPTSGRPSGQYF

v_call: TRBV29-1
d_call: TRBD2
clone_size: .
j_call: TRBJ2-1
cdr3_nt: TGCAGCGCCCGTTCTCCGGCTAGCGGTCGGGACAATGAGCAGTTCTTC
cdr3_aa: CSARSPASGRDNEQFF

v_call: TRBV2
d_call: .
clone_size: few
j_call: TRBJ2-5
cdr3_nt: TGTGCCAGCAGTGATGTCGGGAGTGGCCAAGAGACCCAGTACTTC
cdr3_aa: CASSDVGSGQETQYF

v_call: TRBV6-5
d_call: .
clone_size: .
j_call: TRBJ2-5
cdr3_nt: TGTGCCAGCAGTTACTGGAGGCGAGGGTTGGAGACCCAGTACTTC
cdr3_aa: CASSYWRRGLETQYF

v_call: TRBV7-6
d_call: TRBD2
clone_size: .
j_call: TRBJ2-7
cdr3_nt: TGTGCCAGCAGCTTAGAGATCGCGGGGGCCTACGAGCAGTACTTC
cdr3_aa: CASSLEIAGAYEQYF

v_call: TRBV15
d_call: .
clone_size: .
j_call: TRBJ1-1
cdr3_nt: TGTGCCACCAGCAGCGTGAGGGGTCGGGCTGAAGCTTTCTTT
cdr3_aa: CATSSVRGRAEAFF

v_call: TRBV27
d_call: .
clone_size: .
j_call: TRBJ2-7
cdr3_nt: TGTGCCAGCAGTTTAGCGGGCCCTACCTACGAGCAGTACTTC
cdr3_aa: CASSLAGPTYEQYF

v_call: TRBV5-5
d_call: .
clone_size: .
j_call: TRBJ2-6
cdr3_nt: TGTGCCAGCAGCTCCGGGGAGGGGGCCAACGTCCTGACTTTC
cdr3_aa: CASSSGEGANVLTF

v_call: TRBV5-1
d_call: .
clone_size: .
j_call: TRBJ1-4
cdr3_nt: TGCGCCAGCAGCTTGGATCAAGGGGATGAAAAACTGTTTTTT
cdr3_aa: CASSLDQGDEKLFF

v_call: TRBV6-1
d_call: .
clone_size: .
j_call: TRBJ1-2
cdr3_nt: TGTGCCAGCAGCCGAATCCGGGGAACTAACTATGGCTACACCTTC
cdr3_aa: CASSRIRGTNYGYTF

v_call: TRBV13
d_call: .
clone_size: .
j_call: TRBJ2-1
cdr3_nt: TGTGCCAGCAGCTTAAGAGGGGCCACCTACAATGAGCAGTTCTTC
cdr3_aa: CASSLRGATYNEQFF

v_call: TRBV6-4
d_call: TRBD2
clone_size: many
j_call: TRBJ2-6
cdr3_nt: TGTGCCAGCAGTGCCGGGGGGGGAGAAGGGGCCAACGTCCTGACTTTC
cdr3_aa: CASSAGGGEGANVLTF

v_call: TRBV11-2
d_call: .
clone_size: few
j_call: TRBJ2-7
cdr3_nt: TGTGCCAGCAGCTTAGGGCGGGGCGCCTACGAGCAGTACTTC
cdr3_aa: CASSLGRGAYEQYF

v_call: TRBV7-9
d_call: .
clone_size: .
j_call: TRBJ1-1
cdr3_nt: TGTGCCAGCACCTTGTACACTGAAGCTTTCTTT
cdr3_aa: CASTLYTEAFF

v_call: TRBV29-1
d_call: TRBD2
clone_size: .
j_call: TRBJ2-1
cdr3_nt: TGCAGCGTTGAGTCTCTAGCGGGGGGTGACAATGAGCAGTTCTTC
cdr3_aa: CSVESLAGGDNEQFF

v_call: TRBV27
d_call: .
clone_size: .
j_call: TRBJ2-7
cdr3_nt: TGTGCCAGCAGTTTATTTCAGAGCGGGTACGAGCAGTACTTC
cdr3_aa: CASSLFQSGYEQYF

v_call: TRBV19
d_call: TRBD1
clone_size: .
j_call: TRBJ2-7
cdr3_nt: TGTGCCAGTAGTTTCCAACCGGGACAGGGATACGAGCAGTACTTC
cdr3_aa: CASSFQPGQGYEQYF

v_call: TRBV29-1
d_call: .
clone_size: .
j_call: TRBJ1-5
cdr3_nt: TGCAGCGTTGCGCAGGGGTTGGGCAATCAGCCCCAGCATTTT
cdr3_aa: CSVAQGLGNQPQHF

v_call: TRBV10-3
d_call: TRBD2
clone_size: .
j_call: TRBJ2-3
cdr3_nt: TGTGCCACTCGGGAGGGCGTAAGCACAGATACGCAGTATTTT
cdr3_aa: CATREGVSTDTQYF